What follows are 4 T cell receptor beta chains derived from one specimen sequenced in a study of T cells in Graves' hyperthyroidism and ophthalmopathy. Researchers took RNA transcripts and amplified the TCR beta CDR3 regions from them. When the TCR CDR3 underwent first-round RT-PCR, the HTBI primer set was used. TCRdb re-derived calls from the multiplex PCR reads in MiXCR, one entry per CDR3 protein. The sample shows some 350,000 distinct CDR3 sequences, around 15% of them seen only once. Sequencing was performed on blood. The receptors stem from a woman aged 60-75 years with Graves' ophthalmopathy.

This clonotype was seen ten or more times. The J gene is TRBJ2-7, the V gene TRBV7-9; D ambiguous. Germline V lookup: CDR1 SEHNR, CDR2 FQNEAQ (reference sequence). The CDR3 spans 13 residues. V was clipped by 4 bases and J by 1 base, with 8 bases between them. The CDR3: CASSWADSYEQYF. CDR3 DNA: TGTGCCAGCAGCTGGGCCGATTCCTACGAGCAGTACTTC.

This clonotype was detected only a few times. CDR3 in amino acids: CASSSYRVGSEQYF. DNA for the CDR3: TGTGCCAGCAGTTCATACAGGGTAGGAAGCGAGCAGTACTTC. The V call is TRBV28, the J call TRBJ2-7; tentatively, D is TRBD1 (6 bases). Trimming removed 4 bases at V and 6 bases at J, with 16 bases between. CDR3 length: 14 residues. The germline CDR1 and CDR2 sequences are MDHEN and SYDVKM.

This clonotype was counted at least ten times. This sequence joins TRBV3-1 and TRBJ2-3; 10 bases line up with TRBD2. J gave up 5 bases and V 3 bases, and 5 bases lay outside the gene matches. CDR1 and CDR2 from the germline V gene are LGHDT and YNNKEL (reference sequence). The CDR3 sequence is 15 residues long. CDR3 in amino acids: CASSQLTSGQDTQYF. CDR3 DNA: TGTGCCAGCAGCCAGTTGACTAGCGGGCAAGATACGCAGTATTTT.

The CDR3 spells CASSSKKPGSDRGEQYF. The CDR3, as DNA: TGTGCCAGCAGCTCCAAAAAACCCGGTTCGGACAGGGGCGAGCAGTACTTC. The rearrangement joins TRBV13 to TRBJ2-7, with TRBD1 identical over 9 bases. Germline loops: CDR1 PRHDT, CDR2 FYEKMQ (reference sequence). The CDR3 has 17 amino acids. The V segment lost 4 bases and the J segment 6 bases; nucleotides outside the gene matches: 16.